This entry describes one T cell receptor beta chain. This CDR3 has 13 residues. V gave up 5 bases and J gave up 3 bases, with 10 bases separating them. Sequenced by immunoSEQ multiplex PCR; TCRdb stores in-frame clones only, minus some. The sample consists of 230,000 or so clones, 65% to 85% of them appearing once. These data come from a study of blood T cell repertoires in COVID-19. The study drew participants aged about 18 to 89 years from about two dozen US areas. Input material: PBMCs or T cells enriched from blood (not recorded which). This sequence joins TRBV12-3 or TRBV12-4 and TRBJ1-1; no clear D gene. The receptor was derived from a man aged 50 to 59 who had recovered from COVID-19. CDR3 loop: CASSVAQYTEAFF. The CDR3 nucleotides read TGTGCCAGCAGTGTCGCCCAGTACACTGAAGCTTTCTTT.